This TCR beta chain was captured in a study of cytomegalovirus exposure and HLA in healthy donors. Study details: From HLA-typed donors, an early data release held roughly 89 million unique TCRs. Findings of the study overall: Per published accounts, TCR beta sequences correctly predicted the HLA-A and HLA-B alleles of most subjects.

The PCR employed 60 Vbeta primers together with 13 Jbeta primers. Sequenced by immunoSEQ multiplex PCR; TCRdb stores in-frame clones only, minus some. Altogether about 140,000 clones are present, around four fifths being singletons, with the ten largest covering approximately 2%. The germline CDR1 and CDR2 sequences are SGHTA and FQGNSA. Trimming took 1 base from V and 4 from J; bases not matched to a gene: 7. This CDR3 spans 15 amino acids. Details on this clone: Its specificity is unknown.

The sequencing sample was made of PBMCs. The TCR was taken from a middle-aged woman in good health and CMV-seronegative. The chain links TRBV7-2 to TRBJ2-7; 7 bases are shared with TRBD1. In nucleotides, the CDR3 is TGTGCCAGCAGCTTAGAGCAGGGGGTTTTTTACGAGCAGTACTTC. It yields the protein CASSLEQGVFYEQYF.